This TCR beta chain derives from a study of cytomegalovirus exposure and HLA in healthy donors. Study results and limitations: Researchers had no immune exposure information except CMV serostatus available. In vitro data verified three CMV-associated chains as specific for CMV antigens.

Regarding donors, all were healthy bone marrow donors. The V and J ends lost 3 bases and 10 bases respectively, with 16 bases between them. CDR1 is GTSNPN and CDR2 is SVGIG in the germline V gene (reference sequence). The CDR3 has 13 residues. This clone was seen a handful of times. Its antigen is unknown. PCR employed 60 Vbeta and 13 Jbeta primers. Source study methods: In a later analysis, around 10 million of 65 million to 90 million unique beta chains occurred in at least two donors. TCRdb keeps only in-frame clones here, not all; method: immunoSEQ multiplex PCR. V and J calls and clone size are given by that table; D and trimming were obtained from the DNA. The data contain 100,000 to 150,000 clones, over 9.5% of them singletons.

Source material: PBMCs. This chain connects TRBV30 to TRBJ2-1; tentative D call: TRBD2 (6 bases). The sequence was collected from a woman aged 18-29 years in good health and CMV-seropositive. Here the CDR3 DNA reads TGTGCCTGGAGCCGGCTCGGGGGAGAGGAGCAGTTCTTC. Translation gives CAWSRLGGEEQFF.